Given below is one T cell receptor (beta chain) in context. Some clones are missing from TCRdb's copy, which holds only in-frame ones; the method was immunoSEQ multiplex PCR. Of about 350,000 clones in the sample, roughly 90% were seen once. Treatment indicated: about 20 received Ad26.COV2.S at low or high dose, single or two shots; about five received placebo; per-sample allocation not given. The study sampled participants on day 63 after the first vaccine or placebo injection. This vaccine is an Ad26 vector that expresses the Wuhan-strain SARS-CoV-2 spike. The sample is drawn from a study of Ad26.COV2.S vaccination and SARS-CoV-2 variants. The germline V gene encodes CDR1 SNHLY and CDR2 FYNNEI. The CDR3 totals 14 residues. Trimming stripped 2 bases from V and 4 bases from J, with 11 bases between.

Sequences were derived from peripheral blood, sampled in a trial of Ad26.COV2.S vaccine versus placebo. The sequence came from a person between 18 and 60 years old who received the Ad26.COV2.S COVID-19 vaccine or a placebo. The chain is built from TRBV2 and TRBJ2-5, with a tentative D call TRBD2 (5 bases). The CDR3 loop is CASSEIRTPETQYF. The CDR3 DNA follows: TGTGCCAGCAGTGAAATTAGGACTCCAGAGACCCAGTACTTC. The whole variable domain, filled in from reference TRBV2 and TRBJ2-5, reads EPEVTQTPSHQVTQMGQEVILRCVPISNHLYFYWYRQILGQKVEFLVSFYNNEISEKSEIFDDQFSVERPDGSNFTLKIRSTKLEDSAMYFCASSEIRTPETQYFGPGTRLLVL.